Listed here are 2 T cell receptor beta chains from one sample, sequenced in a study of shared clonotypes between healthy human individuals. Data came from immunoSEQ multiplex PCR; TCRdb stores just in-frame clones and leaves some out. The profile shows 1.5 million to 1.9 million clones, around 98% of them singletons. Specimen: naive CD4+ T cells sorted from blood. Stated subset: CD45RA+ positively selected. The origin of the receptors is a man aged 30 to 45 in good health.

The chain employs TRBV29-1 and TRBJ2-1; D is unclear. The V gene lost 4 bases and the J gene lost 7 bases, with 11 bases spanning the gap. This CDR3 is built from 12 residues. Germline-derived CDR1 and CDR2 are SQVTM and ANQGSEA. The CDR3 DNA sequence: TGCAGCGTTGGTGCGACTCCTAATGAGCAGTTCTTC. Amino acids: CSVGATPNEQFF.

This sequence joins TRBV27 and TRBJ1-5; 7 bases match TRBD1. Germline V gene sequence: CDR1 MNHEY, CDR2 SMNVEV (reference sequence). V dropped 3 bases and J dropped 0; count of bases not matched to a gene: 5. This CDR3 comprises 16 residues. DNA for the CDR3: TGTGCCAGCAGTTTTACAGGGGACCTTAGCAATCAGCCCCAGCATTTT. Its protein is CASSFTGDLSNQPQHF.